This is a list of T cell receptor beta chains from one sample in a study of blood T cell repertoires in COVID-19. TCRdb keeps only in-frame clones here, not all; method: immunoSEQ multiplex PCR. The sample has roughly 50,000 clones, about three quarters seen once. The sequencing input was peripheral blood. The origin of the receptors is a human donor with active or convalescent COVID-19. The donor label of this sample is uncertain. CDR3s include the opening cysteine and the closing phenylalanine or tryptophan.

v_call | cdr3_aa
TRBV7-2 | CASSLGGSVSYEQYF
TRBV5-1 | CASSLVGQSDEQFF
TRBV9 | CASSVASAAGAYEQYF
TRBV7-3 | CASSLTGTVASGANVLTF
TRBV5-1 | CASSRKSDGGTEAFF
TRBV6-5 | CASIRGRGRETQYF
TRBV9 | CASSGGQSNTEAFF
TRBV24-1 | CATSDAPGTSGYNEQFF
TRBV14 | CASSWASGRAIRFEQFF
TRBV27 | CASSLIQGAQPQHF
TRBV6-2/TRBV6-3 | CASSYKHQAFF
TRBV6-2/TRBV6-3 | CASSGRPGLAGGPYYEQYF
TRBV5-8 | CASSLLRYEKLFF
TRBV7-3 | CASSWGQGEYNEQFF
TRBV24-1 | CATSDTLAGAGTDTQYF
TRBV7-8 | CASSLIPGTGGQETQYF
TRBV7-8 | CASSLAPGQHNEQFF
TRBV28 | CASSSRGPNTGELFF
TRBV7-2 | CASSSQGAFGTEAFF
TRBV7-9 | CASSFSSTDTQYF
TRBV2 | CASSESGRSGGELFF
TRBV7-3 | CASSARRIAKNIQYF
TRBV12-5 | CASGLVTGGTGELFF
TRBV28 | CASSFAGLGIYEQYF
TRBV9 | CASSVGGSHNSPLHF
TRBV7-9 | CASSLTRPSGTYEQYF
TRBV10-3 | CAISETGGSNQPQHF
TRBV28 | CASSFSPPGNYGYTF
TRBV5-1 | CASSLAYYSSGDNEQFF
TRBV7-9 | CASRAGPGGGDEQYF
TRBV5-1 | CASSFGSGADEQYF
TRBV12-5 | CASGSGQGTLRGEQFF
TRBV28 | CATNYRTGTGTDTQYF
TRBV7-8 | CASSPQTSGSPGSSYNEQFF
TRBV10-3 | CAISEDRYGYTF
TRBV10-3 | CAIRGQGSYEQYF
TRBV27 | CASSSGSGVYSNQPQHF
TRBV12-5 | CASARSGSYEQYF
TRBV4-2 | CASSQDLTPPTGAFF
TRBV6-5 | CASSYTRGDNSPLHF
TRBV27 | CASSYPGSYEQYF
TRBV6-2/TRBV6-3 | CASSSYRDIVNTDTQYF
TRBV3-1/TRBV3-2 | CASSQDTAGGEQYF
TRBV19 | CASSKGTGSLNTEAFF
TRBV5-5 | CASSGAQNYGYTF
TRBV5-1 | CASSFRNTEAFF